This is a list of T cell receptor beta chains from one sample in a study of cytomegalovirus exposure and HLA in healthy donors. TCRdb keeps only in-frame clones here, not all; method: immunoSEQ multiplex PCR. Of 55,000 to 70,000 clones listed, roughly 68% were seen once; the top ten hold more than 2.5%. Sequencing was carried out using PBMCs. The receptors derive from a woman between 45 and 60 years old in good health and CMV-seronegative. The CDR3 runs from the conserved cysteine through the conserved F or W. Fields, in order: J gene, clone size, V gene, CDR3 protein. Size values are once, few and many counts, or a class for expanded clones, and some rows have none.

j_gene: TRBJ1-2
abundance: -
v_gene: TRBV4-2
CDR3aa: CASSQDESGIYYGYTF

j_gene: TRBJ1-1
abundance: once
v_gene: TRBV9
CDR3aa: CASSVEEGVNTEAFF

j_gene: TRBJ1-1
abundance: once
v_gene: TRBV11-3
CDR3aa: CASSLGFGSTEAFF

j_gene: TRBJ2-7
abundance: -
v_gene: TRBV19
CDR3aa: CASSSRTGGVYEQYF

j_gene: TRBJ1-1
abundance: -
v_gene: TRBV11-2
CDR3aa: CASSPQTGSEAFF

j_gene: TRBJ2-5
abundance: -
v_gene: TRBV10-3
CDR3aa: CAISAGDPGETQYF

j_gene: TRBJ1-2
abundance: -
v_gene: TRBV11-2
CDR3aa: CASSNRGLNYGYTF

j_gene: TRBJ1-1
abundance: -
v_gene: TRBV4-1
CDR3aa: CASSQRQGAGQAFF

j_gene: TRBJ2-2
abundance: many
v_gene: TRBV11-3
CDR3aa: CATSRGGNTGELFF

j_gene: TRBJ1-1
abundance: -
v_gene: TRBV28
CDR3aa: CASSEAGTGETEAFF

j_gene: TRBJ1-1
abundance: -
v_gene: TRBV15
CDR3aa: CATSRGIETEAFF

j_gene: TRBJ1-1
abundance: few
v_gene: TRBV7-8
CDR3aa: CASRQRKGTADTEAFF

j_gene: TRBJ1-4
abundance: -
v_gene: TRBV7-2
CDR3aa: CASSLPGINEKLFF

j_gene: TRBJ1-1
abundance: few
v_gene: TRBV7-9
CDR3aa: CASSFPPGGYSNTEAFF

j_gene: TRBJ1-1
abundance: -
v_gene: TRBV10-3
CDR3aa: CAISESGQPYEAFF

j_gene: TRBJ2-1
abundance: -
v_gene: TRBV7-2
CDR3aa: CASSTTSGSLIDNEQFF

j_gene: TRBJ2-2
abundance: -
v_gene: TRBV14
CDR3aa: CASSQGWPGTGELFF

j_gene: TRBJ2-7
abundance: -
v_gene: TRBV6-5
CDR3aa: CASSSRQGAYEQYF

j_gene: TRBJ1-1
abundance: once
v_gene: TRBV7-8
CDR3aa: CASSLVAGVVTEAFF

j_gene: TRBJ2-3
abundance: -
v_gene: TRBV4-3
CDR3aa: CASSQDLTGGRDTQYF

j_gene: TRBJ1-4
abundance: few
v_gene: TRBV4-3
CDR3aa: CASSALVGTFDEKLFF

j_gene: TRBJ1-2
abundance: -
v_gene: TRBV2
CDR3aa: CASSWFSDRGAGYTF

j_gene: TRBJ1-1
abundance: once
v_gene: TRBV27
CDR3aa: CASSRPGGYTEAFF

j_gene: TRBJ2-2
abundance: -
v_gene: TRBV5-6
CDR3aa: CASSSYRGRYTGELFF

j_gene: TRBJ2-7
abundance: -
v_gene: TRBV29-1
CDR3aa: CSVGAQGNYEQYF

j_gene: TRBJ1-1
abundance: few
v_gene: TRBV5-1
CDR3aa: CASSVLGGGIAEAFF

j_gene: TRBJ1-1
abundance: -
v_gene: TRBV18
CDR3aa: CASSPVGAEAFF

j_gene: TRBJ2-7
abundance: -
v_gene: TRBV7-2
CDR3aa: CASSLTSGPLEQYF

j_gene: TRBJ2-4
abundance: -
v_gene: TRBV4-2
CDR3aa: CASSTVGALAKNIQYF

j_gene: TRBJ1-1
abundance: -
v_gene: TRBV2
CDR3aa: CAIYTEAFF

j_gene: TRBJ2-3
abundance: -
v_gene: TRBV5-5
CDR3aa: CASNIKSHRDRATTDAQYF

j_gene: TRBJ1-3
abundance: -
v_gene: TRBV5-1
CDR3aa: CASSLGDTGNTIYF

j_gene: TRBJ2-5
abundance: once
v_gene: TRBV5-4
CDR3aa: CASSFTSSQETQYF

j_gene: TRBJ2-5
abundance: -
v_gene: TRBV7-2
CDR3aa: CASSPGQKYQETQYF

j_gene: TRBJ1-2
abundance: -
v_gene: TRBV2
CDR3aa: CASTGQGGPVGGGYTF

j_gene: -
abundance: -
v_gene: TRBV19
CDR3aa: CASGTGYEQYF

j_gene: TRBJ1-4
abundance: few
v_gene: TRBV27
CDR3aa: CASSRSSLNEKLFF

j_gene: TRBJ1-2
abundance: once
v_gene: TRBV28
CDR3aa: CASSQFSGDLGYTF

j_gene: TRBJ2-1
abundance: -
v_gene: TRBV5-1
CDR3aa: CASSLGAASYNEQFF

j_gene: TRBJ1-6
abundance: few
v_gene: TRBV28
CDR3aa: CASSLLQDSPLHF

j_gene: TRBJ2-7
abundance: -
v_gene: TRBV2
CDR3aa: CASGPEGVGEQYF

j_gene: TRBJ1-5
abundance: once
v_gene: TRBV11-3
CDR3aa: CASSLGTEVNQPQHF